This T cell receptor beta chain came from a study of blood T cell repertoires in COVID-19. In the study overall: Samples of COVID-19 (acute and convalescent) were obtained from the United States, Italy and Spain.

Clones were sequenced by immunoSEQ multiplex PCR, and TCRdb holds only the in-frame ones, with some missing. Of 60,000 to 90,000 clones in the sample, about 85% were seen once. The germline CDR1 and CDR2 sequences are SGDLS and YYNGEE. J was trimmed by 4 bases and V by 4 bases; bases with no gene match: 12. CDR3 length: 16 amino acids. Sequenced sample: peripheral blood. The receptor was isolated from a man in his sixties with active or convalescent COVID-19. The J gene is TRBJ2-3, the V gene TRBV9; 7 bases agree with TRBD2. CDR3 nucleotides: TGTGCCAGCAGCCCTCAAGCGGGGATTGGGTCAGATACGCAGTATTTT. Translated, it gives CASSPQAGIGSDTQYF.